The clone carrying this TCR beta chain has just one count. Its target is not known. TCRdb's table, derived via immunoSEQ multiplex PCR, lists solely in-frame clones and lacks some. The data show 85,000 to 90,000 clones, more than 70% seen once. This entry belongs to a study of OX40 agonist ivuxolimab in advanced cancers. About the study: A mean age of approximately 64 years, range about 20 to 85, was recorded, and approximately 79% were male. Prior therapy, whether anti-PD-1, anti-PD-L1 or anti-CTLA-4, was allowed, and under 50% had some.

Germline V gene data show CDR1 as MDHEN and CDR2 as SYDVKM. The CDR3 spans 15 residues. V gave up 4 bases and J gave up 7 bases, with 17 bases separating them. Regarding the study as a whole: Within 6 weeks, CD4+ and CD8+ blood T cells expanded clonally at 0.1 to 3.0 mg/kg.

The chain links TRBV28 to TRBJ1-3; a weak D match, TRBD1 (6 bases). Sequenced here: CD4+ or CD8+ T cells sorted from blood, sampled in a trial of the OX40 agonist ivuxolimab. This clonotype was sampled from an adult with an advanced solid tumor such as melanoma, head and neck, liver or kidney cancer. The CDR3 DNA is TGTGCCAGCAGTTCCCCACAGGGAGGCGGTAACACCATATATTTT. It specifies CASSSPQGGGNTIYF.